This entry features one TCR beta chain sequence. Its antigen remains unknown. Sequencing used immunoSEQ multiplex PCR; TCRdb keeps in-frame clones, though not all of them. The repertoire includes just over 60,000 clones, 79% of them detected once, and about 0.42% sits in the top ten. This sample stems from a study of siplizumab effects on memory and regulatory T cells. CDR1 is SGHNT, CDR2 YYREEE, per germline (reference sequence). The CDR3 is 16 amino acids. After removal of 4 bases from V and 2 bases from J, the junction contained 4 bases not matched to a gene. Study-level findings and limits: Tregs that proliferated in siplizumab cultures did not have their suppressive function confirmed. The diversity of naive T cells seemed greater than that of memory cells, and their alloresponse contribution seemed major.

The sequencing sample was made of memory CD4+ T cells sorted from blood. This chain links TRBV5-4 with TRBJ2-2; 11 bases agree with TRBD1. The source is a human donor in good health. CDR3 protein: CASSARTGGNTGELFF. The CDR3 DNA reads as TGTGCCAGCAGCGCCCGGACAGGGGGCAACACCGGGGAGCTGTTTTTT.